This T cell receptor beta chain is from a study of T cell responses to AZD1222 COVID-19 vaccine. Study-wide context: Second-dose intervals near 4 or 12 weeks were combined. Study results and limitations: Two doses of AZD1222 preceded a rise in Spike-specific TCR breadth and depth. Most donors were white British and more were female, and clonal diversity was possibly underestimated. Within unmutated variant regions lay the reported targets of nearly half of spike-specific TCRs.

The protocol was immunoSEQ multiplex PCR, while the TCRdb copy is restricted to in-frame clones and leaves out a portion. This repertoire shows 93,000 or so clones, 88% found once; its top ten account for roughly 22%. Note on this clone: Its antigen remains unknown.

Sequenced material: peripheral blood, taken on day 0 of AZD1222 vaccination. The sequence came from an adult in good health.

The CDR3 is CSVEDLRGIGSNEQFF. In DNA, the CDR3 is TGCAGCGTTGAAGATCTTAGGGGTATCGGTTCCAATGAGCAGTTCTTC. The rearrangement links TRBV29-1 to TRBJ2-1, with D maybe TRBD1 (5 bases). The CDR3 consists of 16 residues. Between the trimmed V and J ends, which lost 0 bases and 6 bases, there was a span of 18 bases. Germline values: CDR1 SQVTM, CDR2 ANQGSEA.